This T cell receptor beta chain was captured in a study of shared clonotypes between healthy human individuals. Findings and caveats of the study: Researchers sampled only blood; tissue repertoires likely differ. Generally, estimated richness proved larger in naive subsets than it did in memory subsets.

Assay execution took place at the deep level. Clones were sequenced by immunoSEQ multiplex PCR, and TCRdb holds only the in-frame ones, with some missing. The sample lists approximately 2,000,000 clones; 85% to 95% were seen once. Regarding this clone: The antigen is undetermined.

This CDR3 comprises 13 residues. CDR1 and CDR2 (germline): SGHNT, YENEEA. Trimming removed 5 bases at V and 3 bases at J, with 11 bases between. This TCR was recovered from a man younger than 30 in good health. Some clones in this sample may be carry-over from other donors' samples. The material sequenced was naive CD4+ T cells from PBMCs. Documented subset: CD45RA+ positively selected. The chain couples TRBV11-3 to TRBJ2-7; no reliable D call. The CDR3 here is CASSPKGHYEQYF. The CDR3, as DNA: TGTGCCAGCAGCCCTAAGGGCCACTACGAGCAGTACTTC.